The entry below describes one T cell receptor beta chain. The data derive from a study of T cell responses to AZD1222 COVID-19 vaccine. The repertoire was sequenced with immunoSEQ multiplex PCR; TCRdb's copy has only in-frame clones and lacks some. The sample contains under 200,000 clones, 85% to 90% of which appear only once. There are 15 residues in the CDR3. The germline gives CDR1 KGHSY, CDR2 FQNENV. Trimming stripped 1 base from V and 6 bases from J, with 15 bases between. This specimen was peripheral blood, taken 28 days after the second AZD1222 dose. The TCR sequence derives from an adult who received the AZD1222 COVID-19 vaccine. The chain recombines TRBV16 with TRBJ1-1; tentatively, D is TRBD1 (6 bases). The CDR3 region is CASSQFGGAAAEAFF. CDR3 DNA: TGTGCCAGCAGCCAATTTGGGGGGGCCGCGGCTGAAGCTTTCTTT.